The 11 T cell receptor beta chains given below trace back to one sample, sequenced in a study of long-term antiretroviral therapy in people with HIV. Investigators performed immunoSEQ version v3.0 at survey level. Produced via immunoSEQ multiplex PCR; TCRdb's table is partial and in-frame only. The sample shows 19,000 or so clones, 70% to 85% of them seen only once. The sample consisted of unsorted PBMCs, taken 0.9 years after starting antiretroviral therapy. These receptors all come from a man younger than 30 with HIV.

The V call is TRBV30, the J call TRBJ1-4; unclear D gene. Germline CDR1 and CDR2: GTSNPN and SVGIG (reference sequence). The CDR3 runs 14 residues. V was clipped by 3 bases and J by 6 bases, with 14 bases between them. In DNA, the CDR3 is TGTGCCTGGAGAATAACGTGGAACGATGAAAAACTGTTTTTT. Translating gives CAWRITWNDEKLFF.

V gene TRBV2 combines with J gene TRBJ2-7; unclear D gene. Trimming took 3 bases from V and 3 from J, leaving 12 bases between them. The CDR3 length is 14 residues. Germline CDR1 and CDR2: SNHLY and FYNNEI. The CDR3 reads CASSDATVDYEQYF. The CDR3 nucleotides are TGTGCCAGCAGTGACGCGACGGTGGACTACGAGCAGTACTTC.

This chain connects TRBV7-9 to TRBJ1-1; the D is unclear. Germline loops: CDR1 SEHNR, CDR2 FQNEAQ (reference sequence). The CDR3 consists of 13 residues. Trimming stripped 2 bases from V and 3 bases from J, with 7 bases between. The CDR3 sequence: CASSLLLDTEAFF. The CDR3 DNA is TGTGCCAGCAGCTTATTACTAGACACTGAAGCTTTCTTT.

This clone was recorded once. The chain combines TRBV5-1 with TRBJ2-2; 8 bases align to TRBD2. This CDR3 is 16 amino acids long. With 6 bases clipped from V and 2 bases from J, the junction kept 9 bases outside the gene matches. Per germline, CDR1 SGHRS and CDR2 YFSETQ. The CDR3 sequence is CASTPLADRNTGELFF. The CDR3 DNA is TGCGCCAGCACGCCACTAGCGGATAGAAACACCGGGGAGCTGTTTTTT.

The CDR3 sequence is CASSLEGFVQGTDTQYF. The CDR3 DNA is TGTGCCAGCAGCCTAGAGGGGTTCGTGCAGGGCACAGATACGCAGTATTTT. This sequence joins TRBV7-9 and TRBJ2-3; possibly TRBD1 or TRBD2 for D (5 bases each). Per the germline V gene, CDR1 is SEHNR and CDR2 is FQNEAQ (reference sequence). Trimming took 5 bases from V and 1 from J, leaving 19 bases between them. The CDR3 runs to 17 residues.

This clone was seen a few times. CDR3 sequence (DNA): TGCGCCAGCAGCCCCCGGGCCATGATGTACGAGCAGTACTTC. It codes for CASSPRAMMYEQYF. This chain joins TRBV4-1 and TRBJ2-7; D is undetermined. Germline lookup yields CDR1 MGHRA and CDR2 YSYEKL. V was clipped by 4 bases and J by 4 bases, with 14 bases between them. The CDR3 extends over 14 amino acids.

CDR3 protein: CASSIEAYGYTF. In DNA form, the CDR3 reads TGTGCCAGTAGTATAGAGGCCTATGGCTACACCTTC. The chain combines TRBV19 with TRBJ1-2; no reliable D call. The length of the CDR3 is 12 residues. Looked up from germline, CDR1 is LNHDA and CDR2 is SQIVND (reference sequence). Deletions cut 0 bases from V and 4 bases from J, with 3 bases between.

This clone was seen a handful of times. V and J are TRBV5-4 and TRBJ2-7; 7 bases are a match to TRBD1. J gave up 1 base and V 3 bases, and 7 bases lay outside the gene matches. Germline V lookup: CDR1 SGHNT, CDR2 YYREEE (reference sequence). This CDR3 contains 15 residues. The CDR3 nucleotides read TGTGCCAGCAGCTCCTCCGGGACAGCGTCCTACGAGCAGTACTTC. Protein: CASSSSGTASYEQYF.

The chain combines TRBV28 with TRBJ2-3; the match to TRBD2 covers 10 bases. Germline CDR1 and CDR2: MDHEN and SYDVKM. J lost 1 base, V lost 3 bases, and 1 base had no gene match. The CDR3 totals 15 residues. This chain's CDR3 is CASSFLAGGTDTQYF. CDR3 nucleotides: TGTGCCAGCAGTTTCCTAGCGGGGGGCACAGATACGCAGTATTTT.

V is TRBV28 and J is TRBJ2-7, with 7 nucleotides matching TRBD1. This CDR3 has 14 residues. The V segment lost 4 bases and the J segment 4 bases; nucleotides outside the gene matches: 7. From germline, CDR1 is MDHEN and CDR2 SYDVKM. The chain's CDR3 is CASSSPSGQYEQYV. The DNA for the CDR3 is TGTGCCAGCAGTTCGCCGTCGGGACAGTACGAGCAGTACGTC.

The chain uses TRBV5-1 and TRBJ2-2; D tentatively fits TRBD1 or TRBD2 (5 bases each). Germline V gene sequence: CDR1 SGHRS, CDR2 YFSETQ. V was clipped by 7 bases and J by 1 base, with 14 bases between them. This CDR3 contains 15 residues. DNA for the CDR3: TGCGCCAGCTCCCTAGCCAGGGAGAACACCGGGGAGCTGTTTTTT. Residues: CASSLARENTGELFF.